This TCR beta chain was captured in a study of T-cell reconstitution after alpha-beta-depleted transplantation in children. Findings and limits, study-wide: Among T cells one year after transplant, newly produced cells accounted for most counts and diversity. Expanded graft clones numbering several hundred reportedly gave rise to alpha-beta T cells about two months after transplant. It was surviving recipient T cells and thymic progenitors that gave some patients high TCRbeta diversity at day 60.

The CDR3 has 15 amino acids. The germline V gene encodes CDR1 SGHNT and CDR2 YENEEA. Trimming took 5 bases from V and 10 from J; bases not matched to a gene: 6. This sample's TCRbeta library carried unique molecular identifier barcodes. TCRdb redid the calling of the PCR reads with MiXCR, one entry per CDR3 protein. The table has about 350,000 distinct CDR3 sequences, 15% to 20% seen once; the top ten hold around 38%. With regard to this clonotype: Its target is not known.

The chain has TRBV11-3 and TRBJ2-1; 15 nucleotides match TRBD2. The receptor comes from a male patient between 2 and 10 years old who had a stem cell transplant for acute lymphoblastic leukemia, so the T cells may come from the graft donor. The sequencing here drew on PBMCs, mostly from graft donor cells, taken 360 days after TCRalphabeta/CD19-depleted stem cell transplant. CDR3 bases: TGTGCCAGCAGCGCACCGGGACTAGCGGGAGGCGAGCAGTTCTTC. It codes for CASSAPGLAGGEQFF.